These T cell receptor beta chains were read from a single sample in a study of blood T cell repertoires in COVID-19. Clones were read by immunoSEQ multiplex PCR, and TCRdb kept only the in-frame ones, dropping some. The sample contains 250,000 or so clones, over 70% of which appear only once. The sequenced material came from PBMCs or T cells enriched from blood (not recorded which). The source of these receptors is a woman in her 30s who had been exposed to COVID-19. CDR3s include the opening cysteine and the closing phenylalanine or tryptophan. The D gene is left open where the match is weak. Clone size appears in some rows only: once, few, many, or a class for an expanded clone.

TRBJ2-1 . . TRBV7-2 TGTGCCAGCAGCTTATGGGACTCATCCTACAATGAGCAGTTCTTC CASSLWDSSYNEQFF
TRBJ2-3 . TRBD1 TRBV29-1 TGCAGCGTAGAAGTACAGGGGGCGAGTACAGATACGCAGTATTTT CSVEVQGASTDTQYF
TRBJ1-1 . . TRBV13 TGTGCCAGCAGCTTCCGGACACAGAACACTGAAGCTTTCTTT CASSFRTQNTEAFF
TRBJ1-5 . TRBD1 TRBV4-1 TGCGCCAGCAGACAAGCCCTGACAGGGGGCAATCAGCCCCAGCATTTT CASRQALTGGNQPQHF
TRBJ2-4 few TRBD1 TRBV5-6 TGTGCCAGCAGCTACACAGGGGGCGAGGACATTCAGTACTTC CASSYTGGEDIQYF
TRBJ2-7 . TRBD2 TRBV4-1 TGCGCCAGCAGCCAGGGTAACCTACGGGAGGGTCCGGGCGAGCAGTACTTC CASSQGNLREGPGEQYF
TRBJ1-4 . . TRBV3-1/TRBV3-2 TGTGCCAGCAGCCAAGATGTTGGGGGGGCGACTAATGAAAAACTGTTTTTT CASSQDVGGATNEKLFF
TRBJ2-7 . TRBD1 TRBV9 TGTGCCAGCAGCTCCCGGGACAGATCCTACGAGCAGTACTTC CASSSRDRSYEQYF
TRBJ2-7 . TRBD1 TRBV24-1 TGTGCCAAGAAGGACAGGGTAAACGAGCAGTACTTC CAKKDRVNEQYF
TRBJ2-1 . TRBD2 TRBV28 TGTGCCAGCAGTGCACAAGTAGGTAGCGGGGACAATGAGCAGTTCTTC CASSAQVGSGDNEQFF
TRBJ2-2 once TRBD2 TRBV10-2 TGCGCCAGCAGTGAGCTGGGGGGGGACACCGGGGAGCTGTTTTTT CASSELGGDTGELFF
TRBJ2-7 . . TRBV10-3 TGTGCCATCAGCCCGGACAGCTCCTACGAGCAGTACTTC CAISPDSSYEQYF
TRBJ2-5 . . TRBV5-6 TGTGCCAGCAGCTCGGGAGAGACCCAGTACTTC CASSSGETQYF
TRBJ1-2 . TRBD1 TRBV9 TGTGCCAGCAGCGTAGGAGGGGGCTACGGCTACACCTTC CASSVGGGYGYTF
TRBJ2-1 . . TRBV29-1 TGCAGCGTTGATAATCCGGTGAGCGGACAGTCTTCCACTGAGCAGTTCTTC CSVDNPVSGQSSTEQFF
TRBJ2-3 once . TRBV11-2 TGTGCCAGCAGCCCTTTTGCAGATACGCAGTATTTT CASSPFADTQYF
TRBJ2-3 . . TRBV6-1 TGTGCCAGCAGTGAAGCGAGGTTGGCTAGCACAGATACGCAGTATTTT CASSEARLASTDTQYF
TRBJ1-2 . . TRBV12-3/TRBV12-4 TGTGCCACGCGGGGGCAGGGGATTGATGGCTACACCTTC CATRGQGIDGYTF
TRBJ1-2 . . TRBV11-2 TGTGCCAGCAGCTCCCTTGGACAACAGGCTAGGTTGCGGCACTATGGCTACACCTTC CASSSLGQQARLRHYGYTF
TRBJ1-3 . . TRBV6-6 TGTGCCAGCAGTTACTCGGCGGGGAGCTCTGGAAACACCATATATTTT CASSYSAGSSGNTIYF
TRBJ2-7 . . TRBV4-2 TGTGCCAGCAGCCAAGACGGGACCTACGAGCAGTACTTC CASSQDGTYEQYF
TRBJ2-7 . TRBD1 TRBV19 TGTGCCAGTACCCAGGGACAGTCCCCCTACGAGCAGTACTTC CASTQGQSPYEQYF
TRBJ2-1 . . TRBV19 TGTGCCAGTAGTTCTGACGGGACACCTTACAATGAGCAGTTCTTC CASSSDGTPYNEQFF
TRBJ2-7 many . TRBV4-1 TGCGCCAGCAGCCAAGGCAACCATAGAGACGAGCAGTACTTC CASSQGNHRDEQYF
TRBJ2-7 once . TRBV7-9 TGTGCCAGCAGCGAGGAGGGAAGCTCCTACGAGCAGTACTTC CASSEEGSSYEQYF
TRBJ1-2 . TRBD1 TRBV14 TGTGCCAGCAGCCCCCGACAGGGATATGGCTACACCTTC CASSPRQGYGYTF
TRBJ2-7 few . TRBV28 TGTGCCAGCAGTCAAAGCGGGTACGAGCAGTACTTC CASSQSGYEQYF
TRBJ2-1 . TRBD2 TRBV7-3 TGTGCCAGCAGCCCTGGGACTAGCGGGAGTAATGAGCAGTTCTTC CASSPGTSGSNEQFF
TRBJ1-2 . . TRBV13 TGTGCCAGCAGCTTAGCAGGGGTCTTTAACTATGGCTACACCTTC CASSLAGVFNYGYTF
TRBJ1-2 . . TRBV27 TGTGCCAGCAGTCCCGGACAGTCCTATGGCTACACCTTC CASSPGQSYGYTF
TRBJ1-2 once TRBD1 TRBV27 TGTGCCAGCAGTTTATCGGTGGGGACAGCCTATGGCTACACCTTC CASSLSVGTAYGYTF
TRBJ1-1 . . TRBV19 TGTGCCAGTAGTTCTGCAGGGTCGGCTGAAGCTTTCTTT CASSSAGSAEAFF
TRBJ1-1 . . TRBV10-2 TGCGCCAGCAGTGAGTCGAGGTCGGGAGGGTCCACTGAAGCTTTCTTT CASSESRSGGSTEAFF
TRBJ1-1 . TRBD1 TRBV18 TGTGCCAGCCAACAGGGGCAGAGGAACACTGAAGCTTTCTTT CASQQGQRNTEAFF
TRBJ1-2 . . TRBV19 TGTGCCAGCAGGACGGAGGTCTATGGCTACACCTTC CASRTEVYGYTF
TRBJ2-1 . TRBD2 TRBV5-1 TGCGCCAGCAGCCTAGCGGGAACCAGTACAGATGAGCAGTTCTTC CASSLAGTSTDEQFF
TRBJ1-1 . . TRBV29-1 TGCAGCGTTCCGGGGGGGGTTGAAGCTTTCTTT CSVPGGVEAFF
TRBJ2-3 . . TRBV10-3 TGTGCCATCAGTGATGCCCCTGCTAGCCGCGGGTCGGGTACGCAGTATTTT CAISDAPASRGSGTQYF
TRBJ1-3 . TRBD1 TRBV2 TGTGCCAGCAGTGGACAGGGTTGGTTTGGAAACACCATATATTTT CASSGQGWFGNTIYF
TRBJ1-2 . . TRBV14 TGTGCCAGCAGCCGTACAGGGTTTTATGGCTACACCTTC CASSRTGFYGYTF
TRBJ1-5 . TRBD1 TRBV4-1 TGCGCCAGCAGCCAGCACAGGGGGCGGTTTGAACAGCCCCAGCATTTT CASSQHRGRFEQPQHF
TRBJ2-1 once TRBD2 TRBV12-5 TGTGCTAGTGGTTTAAGTATAGCGCCGACTAGCGCAATTGAGTTCTTC CASGLSIAPTSAIEFF
TRBJ1-5 few . TRBV30 TGTGCCTGGAGTGAAGGGAGTCAGCCCCAGCATTTT CAWSEGSQPQHF
TRBJ2-1 few TRBD1 TRBV5-1 TGCGCCAGCAGAAGAGACAGGGCACCCACAACGTACAATGAGCAGTTCTTC CASRRDRAPTTYNEQFF
TRBJ1-1 . . TRBV7-2 TGTGCCAGCAGCTTAGTGGGCAAAAGCACTGAAGCTTTCTTT CASSLVGKSTEAFF
TRBJ2-7 once . TRBV11-2 TGTGCCAGCAGCGTTTCATTGCTGGGGCGCTACGAGCAGTACTTC CASSVSLLGRYEQYF
TRBJ1-4 once . TRBV7-2 TGTGCCAGCAGCTTATTAAGTGGGGGGATTGGTGAAAAACTGTTTTTT CASSLLSGGIGEKLFF
TRBJ1-5 . . TRBV19 TGTGCCAGTAGTACCCCCGGTTCTTTCAAGGGGTGTCAGCCCCAGCATTTT CASSTPGSFKGCQPQHF